Below, 27 T cell receptor beta chains from the same sample are listed, as sequenced in a study of blood T cell repertoires in COVID-19. TCRdb's copy holds only in-frame clones and misses some; the assay was immunoSEQ multiplex PCR. The data show some 74,000 clones, less than 85% seen once. Specimen: peripheral blood. These receptors all come from an elderly woman with acute or convalescent COVID-19.

This chain connects TRBV15 to TRBJ2-1; 7 bases match TRBD2. The length of the CDR3 is 19 residues. Germline V gene lookup returns CDR1 LNHNV and CDR2 YYDKDF (reference sequence). The V gene end was trimmed by 2 bases and the J gene end by 8 bases; junction bases not matched to a gene: 21. CDR3 residues: CATSRSPLVGGRRPDEQFF. The CDR3, as DNA: TGTGCCACCAGCAGATCCCCCCTTGTTGGCGGGAGAAGGCCCGATGAGCAGTTCTTC.

The count of this clone is one. This chain links TRBV6-2 or TRBV6-3 with TRBJ2-3; 10 nucleotides align to TRBD2. The CDR3 extends over 17 amino acids. The trim removed 0 bases at V and 9 bases at J, leaving 12 bases unmatched. The V gene's germline CDR1 is MNHEY and CDR2 SVGEGT. Written as DNA, the CDR3 is TGTGCCAGCAGTTACTCCCTCGGAGCGGGGGGGCCGGGAACGCAGTATTTT. Its translation is CASSYSLGAGGPGTQYF.

The chain has TRBV6-6 and TRBJ2-1; 15 bases are a match to TRBD2. Trimming removed 5 bases from V and 4 bases from J; junction bases left unmatched: 12. There are 19 residues in the CDR3. Germline CDR1 reads MNHNY; CDR2 reads SVGAGI (reference sequence). CDR3 sequence: CASSRRTSGRATTYNEQFF. The CDR3 DNA reads TGTGCCAGCAGTCGACGGACTAGCGGGAGGGCAACTACGTACAATGAGCAGTTCTTC.

This clone appeared a few times. The V call is TRBV27, the J call TRBJ1-5; 10 bases fit TRBD1. Germline CDR1 and CDR2: MNHEY and SMNVEV (reference sequence). J gave up 8 bases and V 6 bases, and 10 bases lay outside the gene matches. This CDR3 region has 15 residues. The CDR3 nucleotides are TGTGCCAGCAGCCGGGACAGGGGATCTGAGGAGCCCCAGCATTTT. This gives the protein CASSRDRGSEEPQHF.

The V gene is TRBV9, the J gene TRBJ1-4, with D perhaps matching TRBD1 (6 bases). Germline V lookup: CDR1 SGDLS, CDR2 YYNGEE. The germline V and J ends were trimmed by 4 bases and 5 bases, with 15 bases remaining between them. The CDR3 contains 15 residues. CDR3 sequence (DNA): TGTGCCAGCAGCATAGGGACATCGAGGAATGAAAAACTGTTTTTT. Protein product: CASSIGTSRNEKLFF. Together with reference TRBV9 and TRBJ1-4, the CDR3 gives the full variable domain: DSGVTQTPKHLITATGQRVTLRCSPRSGDLSVYWYQQSLDQGLQFLIQYYNGEERAKGNILERFSAQQFPDLHSELNLSSLELGDSALYFCASSIGTSRNEKLFFGSGTQLSVL.

This rearrangement joins TRBV27 to TRBJ2-5; 9 bases are shared with TRBD2. The CDR3 length is 16 residues. CDR1 is MNHEY, CDR2 SMNVEV, per germline (reference sequence). V dropped 0 bases and J dropped 4; count of bases not matched to a gene: 6. CDR3 region: CASSLSASGVGETQYF. The CDR3 coding sequence is TGTGCCAGCAGTTTATCGGCTAGCGGGGTCGGAGAGACCCAGTACTTC.

This clone was seen once. The chain has TRBV19 and TRBJ2-5, with TRBD2 matching over 14 bases. V was clipped by 4 bases and J by 4 bases; unmatched bases: 2. The CDR3 is 15 residues long. CDR1 is LNHDA, CDR2 SQIVND, per germline (reference sequence). The CDR3 is CASSKGTSGGETQYF. CDR3 DNA: TGTGCCAGTAGTAAAGGGACTAGCGGGGGAGAGACCCAGTACTTC.

V usage is TRBV20-1 and J usage is TRBJ2-1; unclear D gene. Germline CDR1 is DFQATT and CDR2 is SNEGSKA (reference sequence). CDR3 length equals 11 residues. V lost 2 bases to trimming and J lost 4 bases, with 3 bases between them. The CDR3 bases are TGCAGTGCTAGACAATACAATGAGCAGTTCTTC. Translation: CSARQYNEQFF.

The V gene is TRBV3-1 (or the pseudogene TRBV3-2), the J gene TRBJ2-7, with TRBD1 matching 9 bases. Germline trimming cut 0 bases from V and 4 bases from J; bases unmatched to any gene: 7. There are 16 residues in the CDR3. From germline, CDR1 is LGHDT and CDR2 YNNKEL (reference sequence). CDR3 DNA: TGTGCCAGCAGCCAAGAGGGGACAGGGTTGTATTACGAGCAGTACTTC. This sequence encodes CASSQEGTGLYYEQYF.

This clone occurred a few times. The chain combines TRBV29-1 with TRBJ2-7, with D maybe TRBD2 (5 bases). The CDR3 sequence is 14 residues long. With 0 bases removed from V and 2 bases from J, the gap between germline ends came to 11 bases. Germline loops: CDR1 SQVTM, CDR2 ANQGSEA. CDR3 sequence: CSVEERTGTYEQYF. For the CDR3, the DNA is TGCAGCGTTGAAGAAAGGACTGGGACCTACGAGCAGTACTTC.

The J gene is TRBJ2-2, the V gene TRBV5-5, with a weak D call TRBD1 (6 bases). V lost 3 bases and J lost 4, with 16 bases in between. In germline, CDR1 is SGHKS, CDR2 YYEKEE (reference sequence). This CDR3 contains 16 residues. CDR3 in DNA: TGTGCCAGCAGCTGGACAGTTACTATGGGCACCGGGGAGCTGTTTTTT. Translated: CASSWTVTMGTGELFF.

This clone was seen just once. The chain recombines TRBV11-2 with TRBJ2-3, with TRBD2 identical over 11 bases. The CDR3 has 15 residues. V dropped 5 bases and J dropped 4; count of bases not matched to a gene: 5. Germline lookup yields CDR1 SGHAT and CDR2 FQNNGV. For the CDR3, the DNA is TGTGCCAGCAGCCTTAGCGGGGGGGCTTCAGATACGCAGTATTTT. Translation gives CASSLSGGASDTQYF. Drawing the rest from reference TRBV11-2 and TRBJ2-3, the complete variable domain is EAGVAQSPRYKIIEKRQSVAFWCNPISGHATLYWYQQILGQGPKLLIQFQNNGVVDDSQLPKDRFSAERLKGVDSTLKIQPAKLEDSAVYLCASSLSGGASDTQYFGPGTRLTVL.

The J gene is TRBJ1-2, the V gene TRBV7-9; TRBD1 might be the D (5 bases). CDR1 and CDR2 from the germline V gene are SEHNR and FQNEAQ (reference sequence). CDR3 length: 14 amino acids. V lost 1 base, J lost 6 bases, and 12 bases lay in between. CDR3 in amino acids: CASSLVAGLDGYTF. CDR3 sequence (DNA): TGTGCCAGCAGCTTAGTGGCAGGGCTTGATGGCTACACCTTC.

CDR3 sequence: CASSVSGTGGVGELFF. The CDR3 region has the DNA TGTGCCAGCAGTGTTTCCGGGACAGGGGGCGTCGGGGAGCTGTTTTTT. This chain uses TRBV6-1 with TRBJ2-2; 12 bases are shared with TRBD1. The V gene's germline CDR1 is MNHNS and CDR2 SASEGT. The J segment lost 7 bases and the V segment lost 4 bases, leaving 7 bases of the junction unmatched. The CDR3 covers 16 residues.

This clone was recorded only once. The V and J genes are TRBV11-3 and TRBJ2-1; 12 positions agree with TRBD2. Per germline, CDR1 SGHNT and CDR2 YENEEA. The CDR3 covers 16 residues. The V and J ends lost 5 bases and 8 bases, in that order; junction bases with no gene match: 10. The CDR3 sequence: CASSPRLAGVWDEQFF. CDR3 coding DNA: TGTGCCAGCAGCCCACGACTAGCGGGAGTTTGGGATGAGCAGTTCTTC.

About this clone: The identical CDR3 is also encoded by other nucleotide sequences in the sample. The chain recombines TRBV19 with TRBJ2-5; the match to TRBD2 covers 11 bases. CDR1 LNHDA and CDR2 SQIVND come from the germline V gene (reference sequence). The CDR3 extends over 16 amino acids. V shed 5 bases, J shed 0 bases, and the junction held 5 bases outside the gene matches. The CDR3 loop reads CASSLTSGTYQETQYF. CDR3 nucleotides: TGTGCCAGTAGTTTGACTAGCGGGACGTACCAAGAGACCCAGTACTTC.

This clone showed up just once. Additional DNA sequences in this sample encode the identical CDR3. The rearrangement links TRBV3-1 (or the pseudogene TRBV3-2) to TRBJ1-1; 7 nucleotides line up with TRBD1. The CDR3 runs to 14 residues. V was clipped by 4 bases and J by 0 bases; unmatched bases: 2. The germline gives CDR1 LGHDT, CDR2 YNNKEL (reference sequence). The CDR3 region has the DNA TGTGCCAGCAGCCCACAGGGGTTGAACACTGAAGCTTTCTTT. It yields the protein CASSPQGLNTEAFF.

This chain uses TRBV7-9 with TRBJ2-7; possible D gene TRBD2, 6 bases. The CDR3 has 13 amino acids. V was trimmed by 8 bases and J by 2 bases, leaving 13 bases between them. The V gene's germline CDR1 is SEHNR and CDR2 FQNEAQ (reference sequence). DNA for the CDR3: TGTGCCAGCTCCTTGGGAGGCCCCTACGAGCAGTACTTC. Protein product: CASSLGGPYEQYF.

The rearrangement joins TRBV19 to TRBJ1-2; 8 bases fit TRBD1. Germline V CDR1 and CDR2: LNHDA, SQIVND (reference sequence). The CDR3 covers 16 residues. Trimming cost V 9 bases and J 0 bases; bases outside gene matches: 12. The CDR3 DNA reads as TGTGCCAGCCTCCCTACGGGACAGGTAGCTAACTATGGCTACACCTTC. The encoded protein is CASLPTGQVANYGYTF.

The V call is TRBV30, the J call TRBJ2-7; the match to TRBD1 covers 8 bases. The ends lost 0 bases at V and 2 bases at J; junction bases unmatched: 6. Germline V gene lookup returns CDR1 GTSNPN and CDR2 SVGIG (reference sequence). The CDR3 is 15 amino acids. The CDR3 nucleotides read TGTGCCTGGAGTGTACATGGGACAGGAACCTACGAGCAGTACTTC. It specifies CAWSVHGTGTYEQYF.

V is TRBV18 and J is TRBJ1-1; TRBD1 agrees at 8 bases. This CDR3 is 15 amino acids long. Germline lookup yields CDR1 KGHSH and CDR2 LQKENI. V lost 5 bases to trimming and J lost 2 bases; unmatched junction nucleotides: 7. CDR3 bases: TGTGCCAGCTCAGCCTCAGGGGGCTCTAACACTGAAGCTTTCTTT. Translated: CASSASGGSNTEAFF.

The chain carries TRBV7-3 and TRBJ2-3; 7 bases align to TRBD2. The CDR3 consists of 14 residues. Germline CDR1 is SGHTA and CDR2 is FQGTGA. V dropped 4 bases and J dropped 2; count of bases not matched to a gene: 3. CDR3 amino acids: CASSSSGYTDTQYF. The CDR3 DNA follows: TGTGCCAGCAGCTCTAGCGGCTACACAGATACGCAGTATTTT.

CDR3 region: CASSATGAPNGELFF. Here the CDR3 DNA reads TGTGCCAGCAGCGCGACAGGGGCCCCTAATGGGGAGCTGTTTTTT. The chain uses TRBV9 and TRBJ2-2; 8 nucleotides line up with TRBD1. From germline, CDR1 is SGDLS and CDR2 YYNGEE. The CDR3 has 15 amino acids. Losses at the gene ends were 3 bases for V and 8 bases for J; bases not matched to a gene: 9.

V usage is TRBV3-1 (or the pseudogene TRBV3-2) and J usage is TRBJ2-3, with TRBD2 matching over 8 bases. CDR1 is LGHDT and CDR2 is YNNKEL in the germline V gene (reference sequence). The CDR3 is made up of 17 amino acids. Losses at the gene ends were 3 bases for V and 2 bases for J; bases not matched to a gene: 10. The CDR3 region is CASSQWVLAGTTDTQYF. In nucleotides, the CDR3 is TGTGCCAGCAGCCAGTGGGTTCTAGCGGGCACCACAGATACGCAGTATTTT.

This clone occurred a few times. The chain is built from TRBV25-1 and TRBJ1-2; D is perhaps TRBD1 (6 bases). The germline CDR1 and CDR2 sequences are MGHDK and SYGVNS. Deletions cut 7 bases from V and 5 bases from J, with 17 bases between. The CDR3 totals 14 residues. The CDR3 reads CASTGGAGYYGYTF. The CDR3 DNA follows: TGTGCCAGCACCGGGGGGGCAGGGTATTATGGCTACACCTTC.

This chain links TRBV11-3 with TRBJ2-5; TRBD2 matches at 11 bases. The CDR3 length is 18 residues. V lost 5 bases, J lost 4 bases, and 15 bases stayed unmatched. Germline V gene sequence: CDR1 SGHNT, CDR2 YENEEA. The DNA for the CDR3 is TGTGCCAGCAGCCCCGGACTAGCGGGCCCCTCCCCCGGAGAGACCCAGTACTTC. Residues: CASSPGLAGPSPGETQYF.

This clone was counted once. The CDR3 nucleotides are TGTGCCTGGAGTGATACGTCCGCGGCTTTCTTT. Translated, it gives CAWSDTSAAFF. The V call is TRBV30, the J call TRBJ1-1; no clear D gene. The CDR3 length is 11 residues. Trimming pared 1 base from V and 11 bases from J, leaving 11 bases between. The V gene's germline CDR1 is GTSNPN and CDR2 SVGIG (reference sequence). The whole variable domain, remainder taken from reference TRBV30 and TRBJ1-1, is SQTIHQWPATLVQPVGSPLSLECTVEGTSNPNLYWYRQAAGRGLQLLFYSVGIGQISSEVPQNLSASRPQDRQFILSSKKLLLSDSGFYLCAWSDTSAAFFGQGTRLTVV.